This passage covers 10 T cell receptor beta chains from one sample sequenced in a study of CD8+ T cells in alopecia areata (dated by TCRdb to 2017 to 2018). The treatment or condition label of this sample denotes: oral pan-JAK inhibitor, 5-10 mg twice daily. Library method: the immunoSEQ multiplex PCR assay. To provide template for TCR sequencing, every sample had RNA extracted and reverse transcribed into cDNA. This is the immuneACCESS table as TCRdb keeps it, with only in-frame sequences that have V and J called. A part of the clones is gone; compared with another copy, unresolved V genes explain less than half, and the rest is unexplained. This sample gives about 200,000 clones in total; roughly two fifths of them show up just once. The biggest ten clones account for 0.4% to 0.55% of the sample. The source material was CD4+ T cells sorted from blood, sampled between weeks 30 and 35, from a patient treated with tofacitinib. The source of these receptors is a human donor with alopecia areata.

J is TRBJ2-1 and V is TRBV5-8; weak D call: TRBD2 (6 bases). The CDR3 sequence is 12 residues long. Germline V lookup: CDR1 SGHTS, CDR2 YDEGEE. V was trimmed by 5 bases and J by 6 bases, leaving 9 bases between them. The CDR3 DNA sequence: TGTGCCAGCAGATCCGGGGGCAATGAGCAGTTCTTC. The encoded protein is CASRSGGNEQFF.

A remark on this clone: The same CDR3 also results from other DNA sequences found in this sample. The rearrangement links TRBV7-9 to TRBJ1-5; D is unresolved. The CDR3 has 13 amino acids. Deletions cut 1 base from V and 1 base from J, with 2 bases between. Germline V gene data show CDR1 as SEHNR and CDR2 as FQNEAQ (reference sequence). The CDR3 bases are TGTGCCAGCAGCTTAGACAGCAATCAGCCCCAGCATTTT. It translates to CASSLDSNQPQHF.

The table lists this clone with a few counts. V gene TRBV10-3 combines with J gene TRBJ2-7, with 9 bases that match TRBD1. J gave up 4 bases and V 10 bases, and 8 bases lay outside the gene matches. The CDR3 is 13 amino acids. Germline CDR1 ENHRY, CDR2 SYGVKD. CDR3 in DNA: TGTGCCAACCAGGGACAGGGATCGTACGAGCAGTACTTC. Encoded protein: CANQGQGSYEQYF.

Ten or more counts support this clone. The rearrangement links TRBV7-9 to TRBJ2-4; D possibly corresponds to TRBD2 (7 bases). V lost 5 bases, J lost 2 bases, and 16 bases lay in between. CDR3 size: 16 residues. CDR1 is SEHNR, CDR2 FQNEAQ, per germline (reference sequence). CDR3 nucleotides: TGTGCCAGCAGCCCCGAGGGGGGGGGCACCAAAAACATTCAGTACTTC. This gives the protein CASSPEGGGTKNIQYF.

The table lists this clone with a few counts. The CDR3, as DNA: TGTGCCTGGAGTGGGGGGGATAGCGGGAGGTACTACGAGCAGTACTTC. This sequence encodes CAWSGGDSGRYYEQYF. The J gene is TRBJ2-7, the V gene TRBV30, with TRBD2 matching over 10 bases. V was clipped by 1 base and J by 3 bases; unmatched bases: 9. The CDR3 covers 16 residues. Germline loops: CDR1 GTSNPN, CDR2 SVGIG (reference sequence).

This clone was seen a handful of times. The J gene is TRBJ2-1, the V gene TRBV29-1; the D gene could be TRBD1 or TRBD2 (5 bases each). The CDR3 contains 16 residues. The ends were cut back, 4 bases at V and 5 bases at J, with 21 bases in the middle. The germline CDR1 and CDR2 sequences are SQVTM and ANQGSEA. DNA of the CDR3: TGCAGCGTTGGTAGTAGAGGGGTGCGGTTAAACAATGAGCAGTTCTTC. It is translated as CSVGSRGVRLNNEQFF.

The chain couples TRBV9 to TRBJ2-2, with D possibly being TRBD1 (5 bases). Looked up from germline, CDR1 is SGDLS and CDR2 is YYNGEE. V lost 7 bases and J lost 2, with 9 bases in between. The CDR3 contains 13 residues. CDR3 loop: CASDSFNTGELFF. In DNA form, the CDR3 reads TGTGCCAGCGACAGTTTCAACACCGGGGAGCTGTTTTTT.

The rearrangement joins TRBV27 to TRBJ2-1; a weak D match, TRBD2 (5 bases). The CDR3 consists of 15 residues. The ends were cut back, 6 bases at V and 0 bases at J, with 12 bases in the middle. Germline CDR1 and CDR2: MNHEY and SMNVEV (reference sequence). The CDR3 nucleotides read TGTGCCAGCAGCGCTGGGGAGAGCTCCTACAATGAGCAGTTCTTC. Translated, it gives CASSAGESSYNEQFF.

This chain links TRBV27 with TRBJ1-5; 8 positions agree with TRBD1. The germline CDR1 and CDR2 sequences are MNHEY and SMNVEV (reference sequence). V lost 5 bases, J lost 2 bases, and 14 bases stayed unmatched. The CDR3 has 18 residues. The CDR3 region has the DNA TGTGCCAGCAGTCTCCGGGGACAGGCTTTGGGGGGCAATCAGCCCCAGCATTTT. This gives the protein CASSLRGQALGGNQPQHF.

This CDR3 is CASSLTGIHNEKLFF. The CDR3 region has the DNA TGCGCCAGCAGCCTAACCGGGATCCATAATGAAAAACTGTTTTTT. V and J are TRBV5-1 and TRBJ1-4, with D unresolved. The CDR3 is 15 amino acids. Between the trimmed V and J ends, which lost 4 bases and 4 bases, there was a span of 14 bases. Per the germline V gene, CDR1 is SGHRS and CDR2 is YFSETQ.